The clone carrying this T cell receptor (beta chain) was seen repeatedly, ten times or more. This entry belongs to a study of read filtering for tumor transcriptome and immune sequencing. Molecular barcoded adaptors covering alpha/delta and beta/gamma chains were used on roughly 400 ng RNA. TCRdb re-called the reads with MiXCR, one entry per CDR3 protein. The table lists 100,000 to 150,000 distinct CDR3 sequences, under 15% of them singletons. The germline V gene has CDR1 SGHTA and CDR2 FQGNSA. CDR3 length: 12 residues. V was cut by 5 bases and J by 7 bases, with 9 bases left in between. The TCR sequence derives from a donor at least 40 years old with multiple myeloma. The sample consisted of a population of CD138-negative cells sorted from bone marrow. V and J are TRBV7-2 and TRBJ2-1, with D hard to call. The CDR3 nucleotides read TGTGCCAGCAGCCTTGTAAGGAATGAGCAGTTCTTC. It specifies CASSLVRNEQFF.